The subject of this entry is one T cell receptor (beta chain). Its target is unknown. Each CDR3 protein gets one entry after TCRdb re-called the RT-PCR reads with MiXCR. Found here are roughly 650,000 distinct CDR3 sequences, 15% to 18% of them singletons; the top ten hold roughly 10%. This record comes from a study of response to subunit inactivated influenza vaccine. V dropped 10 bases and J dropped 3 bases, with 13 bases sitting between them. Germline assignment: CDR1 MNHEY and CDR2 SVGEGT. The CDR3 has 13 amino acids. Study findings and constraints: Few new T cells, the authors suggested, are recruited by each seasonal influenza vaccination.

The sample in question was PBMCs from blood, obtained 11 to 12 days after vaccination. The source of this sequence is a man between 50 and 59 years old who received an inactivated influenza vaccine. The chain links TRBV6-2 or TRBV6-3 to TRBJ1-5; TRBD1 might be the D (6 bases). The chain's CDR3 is CAIGRGNNQPQHF. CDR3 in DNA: TGTGCCATTGGGAGGGGGAACAATCAGCCCCAGCATTTT.